The 21 T cell receptor beta chains below come from one sample, sequenced in a study of blood T cell repertoires in COVID-19. The data were produced by immunoSEQ multiplex PCR, yet TCRdb's version contains in-frame clones alone and is incomplete. The sample yields under 300,000 clones, around 85% seen once. Material for sequencing was peripheral blood. The receptors shown here come from a human donor with COVID-19, enrolled during active disease. The donor label of this sample is uncertain.

V and J are TRBV28 and TRBJ2-2; tentatively, D is TRBD2 (6 bases). With 6 bases removed from V and 5 bases from J, the gap between germline ends came to 7 bases. Looked up from germline, CDR1 is MDHEN and CDR2 is SYDVKM. The CDR3 runs to 12 residues. The CDR3 loop is CASRSGTGELFF. The CDR3 nucleotides read TGTGCCAGCAGGAGCGGGACCGGGGAGCTGTTTTTT.

The chain carries TRBV5-1 and TRBJ2-3; TRBD2 is a possible D gene (5 bases). This CDR3 comprises 15 residues. Trimming cost V 0 bases and J 0 bases, with 8 bases left between them. From germline, CDR1 is SGHRS and CDR2 YFSETQ. The CDR3 coding sequence is TGCGCCAGCAGCTTGGACGGGATCAGCACAGATACGCAGTATTTT. Translation: CASSLDGISTDTQYF.

The chain recombines TRBV19 with TRBJ2-2; D not certain. V lost 0 bases to trimming and J lost 5 bases, with 10 bases between them. Germline V lookup: CDR1 LNHDA, CDR2 SQIVND (reference sequence). CDR3 length equals 15 residues. CDR3 bases: TGTGCCAGTAGTATAGATCCGTCGTTGACCGGGGAGCTGTTTTTT. As protein: CASSIDPSLTGELFF.

The chain employs TRBV4-2 and TRBJ2-7, with 12 bases fitting TRBD2. In germline, CDR1 is LGHNA, CDR2 YNFKEQ. This CDR3 is built from 18 residues. J lost 2 bases, V lost 1 base, and 9 bases had no gene match. The CDR3 DNA reads TGTGCCAGCAGCCAAGCTACTAGCGGGAGGACTACCACCTACGAGCAGTACTTC. It encodes CASSQATSGRTTTYEQYF.

This clone was counted between two and nine times. CDR3 bases: TGCGCCAGCCACCCACTGCGGACAGGGGACGGCGGGGAGCTGTTTTTT. Translating gives CASHPLRTGDGGELFF. The chain joins TRBV5-1 to TRBJ2-2; TRBD1 matches at 9 bases. The CDR3 extends over 16 amino acids. V shed 7 bases, J shed 7 bases, and the junction held 14 bases outside the gene matches. CDR1 and CDR2 (germline): SGHRS, YFSETQ.

The chain carries TRBV6-5 and TRBJ2-7; no clear D. Trimming pared 6 bases from V and 4 bases from J, leaving 13 bases between. CDR3 length: 13 amino acids. The germline CDR1 and CDR2 sequences are MNHEY and SVGAGI. This chain's CDR3 is CASSRDAEYEQYF. The CDR3 DNA follows: TGTGCCAGCAGCCGCGACGCGGAATACGAGCAGTACTTC.

The gene calls are TRBV19 and TRBJ2-1; possible D gene TRBD2, 6 bases. The ends were cut back, 5 bases at V and 9 bases at J, with 20 bases in the middle. The CDR3 loop spans 15 amino acids. CDR1 and CDR2 from the germline V gene are LNHDA and SQIVND (reference sequence). The chain's CDR3 is CASSSPGRMLTEQFF. The CDR3, as DNA: TGTGCCAGTAGTTCCCCCGGGAGAATGCTAACTGAGCAGTTCTTC. Full variable domain (missing parts from reference TRBV19 and TRBJ2-1): DGGITQSPKYLFRKEGQNVTLSCEQNLNHDAMYWYRQDPGQGLRLIYYSQIVNDFQKGDIAEGYSVSREKKESFPLTVTSAQKNPTAFYLCASSSPGRMLTEQFFGPGTRLTVL.

V is TRBV6-1 and J is TRBJ2-2; 8 bases are a match to TRBD2. This CDR3 region has 17 residues. CDR1 and CDR2 (germline): MNHNS, SASEGT. Unmatched junction bases numbered 7, after V lost 0 bases and J lost 4 bases. The CDR3: CASSEARRLAFTGELFF. The DNA of the CDR3 is TGTGCCAGCAGTGAAGCTCGGAGACTAGCGTTCACCGGGGAGCTGTTTTTT.

The V and J genes are TRBV27 and TRBJ2-5; 7 bases fit TRBD2. After removal of 4 bases from V and 3 bases from J, the junction contained 11 bases not matched to a gene. CDR3 length equals 16 residues. Germline V lookup: CDR1 MNHEY, CDR2 SMNVEV (reference sequence). The CDR3 DNA follows: TGTGCCAGCAGTTCGCTGACCTTAGCGGGCAAAGAGACCCAGTACTTC. As protein: CASSSLTLAGKETQYF.

The gene calls are TRBV7-9 and TRBJ2-3; TRBD1 matches 11 bases. J was trimmed by 4 bases and V by 0 bases; bases with no gene match: 3. Per the germline V gene, CDR1 is SEHNR and CDR2 is FQNEAQ (reference sequence). This CDR3 has 16 residues. The chain's CDR3 is CASSLAPGQGADTQYF. Written as DNA, the CDR3 is TGTGCCAGCAGCTTAGCCCCGGGACAGGGGGCAGATACGCAGTATTTT.

This chain joins TRBV28 and TRBJ1-6; 7 nucleotides align to TRBD1. This CDR3 has 13 residues. Trimming took 6 bases from V and 7 from J; bases not matched to a gene: 3. Germline V lookup: CDR1 MDHEN, CDR2 SYDVKM. CDR3 DNA sequence: TGTGCCAGCAGGACAGGGCTAAATTCACCCCTCCACTTT. Translated: CASRTGLNSPLHF.

The V gene is TRBV2, the J gene TRBJ1-5; D perhaps matches TRBD1 (6 bases). This CDR3 is 15 amino acids long. Trimming took 7 bases from V and 2 from J, leaving 15 bases between them. Germline V CDR1 and CDR2: SNHLY, FYNNEI. CDR3: CASTKGGSGNQPQHF. The CDR3 coding sequence is TGTGCCAGCACTAAAGGGGGTTCGGGCAATCAGCCCCAGCATTTT.

This chain links TRBV9 with TRBJ1-2; a weak D match, TRBD1 (5 bases). V dropped 4 bases and J dropped 8 bases, with 18 bases sitting between them. The CDR3 extends over 14 amino acids. Germline-derived CDR1 and CDR2 are SGDLS and YYNGEE. CDR3 sequence reads: CASSPPGRAGGYTF. CDR3 nucleotides: TGTGCCAGCAGCCCACCCGGCAGGGCCGGCGGCTACACCTTC.

The J gene is TRBJ1-5, the V gene TRBV28; D remains ambiguous. CDR1 and CDR2 from the germline V gene are MDHEN and SYDVKM. Trimming took off 3 bases at V and 6 bases at J, with 6 bases between the two ends. The CDR3 runs 12 residues. CDR3 DNA sequence: TGTGCCAGCAGTTTTAAGCCTCAGCCCCAGCATTTT. It yields the protein CASSFKPQPQHF.

The J gene is TRBJ1-2, the V gene TRBV7-9; TRBD1 agrees at 8 bases. The CDR3 contains 14 residues. With V trimmed by 7 bases and J by 2 bases, 6 bases remained unmatched. From germline, CDR1 is SEHNR and CDR2 FQNEAQ (reference sequence). The CDR3 reads CASNAGGENYGYTF. The CDR3 nucleotides are TGTGCCAGCAACGCAGGGGGCGAGAACTATGGCTACACCTTC.

This rearrangement joins TRBV30 to TRBJ2-1, with 8 bases lining up with TRBD2. This CDR3 has 14 amino acids. The V gene end was trimmed by 0 bases and the J gene end by 6 bases; junction bases not matched to a gene: 4. Germline V gene data show CDR1 as GTSNPN and CDR2 as SVGIG (reference sequence). The CDR3: CAWSVRGRSNEQFF. The CDR3 DNA reads as TGTGCCTGGAGTGTACGCGGGAGGAGCAATGAGCAGTTCTTC.

The J gene is TRBJ2-5, the V gene TRBV5-1, with 8 positions matching TRBD2. V lost 3 bases, J lost 1 base, and 2 bases stayed unmatched. From germline, CDR1 is SGHRS and CDR2 YFSETQ. This CDR3 has 14 residues. This chain's CDR3 is CASSSAGGQETQYF. The CDR3, as DNA: TGCGCCAGCAGCTCGGCGGGGGGCCAAGAGACCCAGTACTTC.

The V gene is TRBV15, the J gene TRBJ1-5; possible D gene TRBD1, 6 bases. The CDR3 length is 14 residues. V gave up 5 bases and J gave up 2 bases, with 10 bases separating them. The V gene's germline CDR1 is LNHNV and CDR2 YYDKDF (reference sequence). CDR3: CATSRGQRNQPQHF. CDR3 DNA sequence: TGTGCCACCAGCCGTGGACAGCGCAATCAGCCCCAGCATTTT.

The rearrangement links TRBV14 to TRBJ2-6; 7 nucleotides align to TRBD1. CDR3 length: 20 residues. With V trimmed by 4 bases and J by 1 base, 16 bases remained unmatched. In germline, CDR1 is SGHDN, CDR2 FVKESK. CDR3 coding DNA: TGTGCCAGCAGCCCTCCTTTCCGGGGACAGAGTTTTTCTGGGGCCAACGTCCTGACTTTC. This gives the protein CASSPPFRGQSFSGANVLTF.

The CDR3 reads CASSLYGLAGEQFF. CDR3 nucleotides: TGCGCCAGCAGCCTCTACGGACTAGCAGGTGAGCAGTTCTTC. The J gene is TRBJ2-1, the V gene TRBV4-3, with TRBD2 identical over 8 bases. This CDR3 spans 14 amino acids. The V gene's germline CDR1 is LGHNA and CDR2 YSLEER. V trimming: 4 bases; J trimming: 9 bases; junction bases outside the gene matches: 8.

CDR3 residues: CASSTRDRVGEKLFF. For the CDR3, the DNA is TGTGCCAGCAGTACCCGGGACAGGGTTGGAGAAAAACTGTTTTTT. The chain joins TRBV6-1 to TRBJ1-4, with 9 bases aligning to TRBD1. Trimming took 5 bases from V and 8 from J; bases not matched to a gene: 9. The CDR3 has 15 residues. Germline CDR1 and CDR2: MNHNS and SASEGT.